This passage covers 31 T cell receptor beta chains from one sample sequenced in a study of CD8 T cells in ankylosing spondylitis. Via MiXCR, TCRdb re-called the 5' RACE reads, giving one row per CDR3 protein. The repertoire holds 45,000 to 60,000 distinct CDR3 sequences, with around 7.4% as singletons. The sample taken for sequencing was blood, either unsorted or a sorted T cell fraction (not recorded which). The receptors were gathered from a female donor with ankylosing spondylitis or in good health (not recorded which).

The sample holds many counts of this clonotype. This chain uses TRBV7-6 with TRBJ1-3; TRBD1 matches 8 bases. The CDR3 extends over 15 amino acids. V shed 5 bases, J shed 3 bases, and the junction held 6 bases outside the gene matches. Germline values: CDR1 SGHVS, CDR2 FNYEAQ. For the CDR3, the DNA is TGTGCCAGCAGCCGGACAGGGTTACTTGGAAACACCATATATTTT. Its translation: CASSRTGLLGNTIYF.

In this sample, this clonotype turned up many times. The chain uses TRBV21-1 and TRBJ1-5; the table gives TRBD1 as D, unverified against the DNA. TRBV21-1 is a pseudogene locus. The CDR3 totals 17 residues. CDR3 in DNA: TGTGCCAGCGGCAAAAGGGTTATTGACAGACCAAATCAGCCCCAGCATTTT. Its protein product is CASGKRVIDRPNQPQHF.

This clonotype was seen ten or more times. The gene calls are TRBV12-3 or TRBV12-4 and TRBJ1-5, with TRBD1 matching 7 bases. The ends lost 4 bases at V and 1 base at J; junction bases unmatched: 7. The CDR3 is 16 residues long. The CDR3, as DNA: TGTGCCAGCAGTTCCCAGACAGGGAGCAGCAATCAGCCCCAGCATTTT. Its protein product is CASSSQTGSSNQPQHF.

By frequency in the sample, this clonotype is medium-sized. This chain joins TRBV2 and TRBJ2-3, with D maybe TRBD1 (6 bases). This CDR3 has 13 amino acids. Looked up from germline, CDR1 is SNHLY and CDR2 is FYNNEI. Trimming stripped 6 bases from V and 2 bases from J, with 9 bases between. The chain's CDR3 is CASRGDNTDTQYF. The CDR3 DNA is TGTGCCAGCAGGGGGGACAACACAGATACGCAGTATTTT.

This clonotype has ten or more counts. The chain employs TRBV10-3 and TRBJ2-3, with a possible D match to TRBD2 (5 bases). The CDR3 length is 17 residues. Trimming shortened V by 8 bases and J by 2 bases, and 23 bases separated the two germline ends. Germline lookup yields CDR1 ENHRY and CDR2 SYGVKD. The CDR3 sequence: CAIRGSSPRGITDTQYF. CDR3 DNA sequence: TGTGCCATCCGTGGGAGCTCTCCCCGGGGAATCACAGATACGCAGTATTTT.

This clonotype has ten or more counts. V is TRBV5-1 and J is TRBJ2-5, with D uncertain. V gave up 7 bases and J gave up 2 bases, with 9 bases separating them. The CDR3 totals 12 residues. The germline CDR1 and CDR2 sequences are SGHRS and YFSETQ. The CDR3 coding sequence is TGCGCCAGCGCCTTGACGCAAGAGACCCAGTACTTC. Its translation: CASALTQETQYF.

At least ten counts were recorded for this clonotype. The J gene is TRBJ1-1, the V gene TRBV11-2, with TRBD1 as a possible D gene (5 bases). V lost 8 bases and J lost 11, with 18 bases in between. Germline CDR1 and CDR2: SGHAT and FQNNGV. The CDR3 contains 12 residues. CDR3 region: CASGFQQGDAFF. The CDR3 coding sequence is TGTGCCAGCGGGTTTCAGCAGGGCGATGCTTTCTTT.

The V and J genes are TRBV7-9 and TRBJ1-1, with TRBD1 identical over 7 bases. Germline CDR1 is SEHNR and CDR2 is FQNEAQ (reference sequence). The CDR3 runs 16 residues. V was pared by 0 bases and J by 5 bases, with 9 bases of the junction left unmatched. The chain's CDR3 is CASSLAGAGGSTEAFF. The DNA for the CDR3 is TGTGCCAGCAGCTTAGCGGGGGCAGGGGGAAGTACTGAAGCTTTCTTT.

This clonotype was seen many times. The chain carries TRBV27 and TRBJ2-5; D is unresolved. The CDR3 runs 10 residues. CDR1 and CDR2 from the germline V gene are MNHEY and SMNVEV (reference sequence). The V end lost 8 bases, the J end lost 4 bases, and 5 bases lay between the germline ends. CDR3 sequence: CASGRETQYF. The CDR3 region has the DNA TGTGCCAGCGGGCGAGAGACCCAGTACTTC.

This clonotype was detected many times. The J gene is TRBJ2-7, the V gene TRBV20-1; the D is unclear. The CDR3 consists of 11 residues. The V gene lost 3 bases and the J gene lost 2 bases, with 5 bases spanning the gap. Germline values: CDR1 DFQATT, CDR2 SNEGSKA (reference sequence). CDR3 sequence: CSARGTYEQYV. The CDR3 bases are TGCAGTGCTAGGGGAACCTACGAGCAGTACGTC.

This clonotype was counted ten times or more. The rearrangement joins TRBV12-3 or TRBV12-4 to TRBJ1-2, with no clear D. V lost 2 bases and J lost 0, with 4 bases in between. CDR3 length equals 13 residues. The CDR3 is CASSLRPNYGYTF. The CDR3 bases are TGTGCCAGCAGTTTAAGGCCTAACTATGGCTACACCTTC.

This chain joins TRBV7-2 and TRBJ1-4; D unresolved. V lost 5 bases, J lost 10 bases, and 11 bases lay in between. Germline V gene data show CDR1 as SGHTA and CDR2 as FQGNSA. The CDR3 sequence is 12 residues long. CDR3 sequence (DNA): TGTGCCAGCAGCCTGTCCTGGGGAAAACTGTTTTTT. It encodes CASSLSWGKLFF.

This clonotype was found many times. This chain uses TRBV5-5 with TRBJ1-2; D unclear. The germline gives CDR1 SGHKS, CDR2 YYEKEE (reference sequence). The CDR3 spans 14 residues. The ends were cut back, 0 bases at V and 3 bases at J, with 9 bases in the middle. CDR3 sequence: CASSLATDHYGYTF. CDR3 DNA sequence: TGTGCCAGCAGCTTGGCAACAGACCACTATGGCTACACCTTC.

This clonotype showed up many times. The rearrangement joins TRBV12-3 or TRBV12-4 to TRBJ2-5; D not certain. With 2 bases removed from V and 1 base from J, the gap between germline ends came to 8 bases. The CDR3 sequence is 14 residues long. CDR3: CASSLFDPQETQYF. The CDR3 DNA is TGTGCCAGCAGTTTATTTGATCCCCAAGAGACCCAGTACTTC.

This clonotype has a count of ten or more. The genes are TRBV9 and TRBJ2-7; D uncertain. V was trimmed by 2 bases and J by 3 bases, leaving 6 bases between them. Germline V gives CDR1 SGDLS, CDR2 YYNGEE. This CDR3 has 12 residues. This CDR3 reads CASSVDFYEQYF. DNA of the CDR3: TGTGCCAGCAGCGTCGACTTCTACGAGCAGTACTTC.

This clonotype appeared many times. CDR3 sequence (DNA): TGTGCCAGCAGTCTGGGCCTCGAAGCTTTCTTT. Its translation: CASSLGLEAFF. The V gene is TRBV12-3 or TRBV12-4, the J gene TRBJ1-1; no reliable D call. Trimming removed 5 bases from V and 8 bases from J, with 9 bases in between. This CDR3 spans 11 amino acids.

This clonotype was observed at least ten times. CDR3 protein: CASRENVDSRRITQYF. CDR3 DNA sequence: TGTGCCAGCAGGGAAAACGTAGACTCGCGAAGGATTACGCAGTATTTT. The rearrangement links TRBV6-1 to TRBJ2-3, with D unclear. This CDR3 has 16 amino acids. V lost 6 bases, J lost 8 bases, and 24 bases lay in between. Germline assignment: CDR1 MNHNS and CDR2 SASEGT.

This clonotype was counted at least ten times. The V gene is TRBV2, the J gene TRBJ2-4, with D hard to call. Germline assignment: CDR1 SNHLY and CDR2 FYNNEI. The CDR3 consists of 14 residues. The germline V and J ends were trimmed by 6 bases and 0 bases, with 9 bases remaining between them. The CDR3 DNA sequence: TGTGCCAGCAGACATCCGCTAGCCAAAAACATTCAGTACTTC. Encoded protein: CASRHPLAKNIQYF.

This clonotype has at least ten counts. J is TRBJ1-5 and V is TRBV24-1; no firm D call. The germline V gene has CDR1 KGHDR and CDR2 SFDVKD. Trimming cost V 7 bases and J 5 bases, with 5 bases left between them. This CDR3 is 11 amino acids long. CDR3 amino acids: CATRADQPQHF. CDR3 sequence (DNA): TGTGCCACCAGGGCGGATCAGCCCCAGCATTTT.

This clonotype was found many times. The J gene is TRBJ1-5, the V gene TRBV12-2; TRBD1, as called in the table, went unchecked against the DNA. TRBV12-2 is flagged as a pseudogene. The CDR3 contains 14 residues. CDR3 nucleotide sequence: TGTGCAAGTCGGGGACAGTCTCACAATCAGCCCCAGCATTTT. Translation: CASRGQSHNQPQHF.

This clonotype was detected a few times. The chain carries TRBV7-2 and TRBJ2-3; TRBD2 is a possible D gene (6 bases). The CDR3 spans 15 residues. Deletions cut 4 bases from V and 3 bases from J, with 14 bases between. The germline gives CDR1 SGHTA, CDR2 FQGNSA. The CDR3 spells CASSWTGRGTDTQYF. The CDR3 bases are TGTGCCAGCAGCTGGACCGGACGGGGGACAGATACGCAGTATTTT.

This clonotype was detected ten times or more. The chain is built from TRBV10-3 and TRBJ1-6; 8 nucleotides match TRBD1. The CDR3 has 15 amino acids. Germline assignment: CDR1 ENHRY and CDR2 SYGVKD. V shed 3 bases, J shed 9 bases, and the junction held 7 bases outside the gene matches. The CDR3 loop reads CAISEPGQEISPLHF. The CDR3 bases are TGTGCCATCAGTGAACCGGGACAGGAAATTTCACCCCTCCACTTT.

The sample holds many counts of this clonotype. This chain uses TRBV5-6 with TRBJ2-2; possible D gene TRBD1, 6 bases. The germline gives CDR1 SGHDT, CDR2 YYEEEE. This CDR3 has 16 residues. The V gene lost 4 bases and the J gene lost 0 bases, with 13 bases spanning the gap. CDR3 in amino acids: CASSHRDNTNTGELFF. In DNA form, the CDR3 reads TGTGCCAGCAGCCACAGGGACAACACGAACACCGGGGAGCTGTTTTTT.

This clonotype was detected many times. This chain connects TRBV14 to TRBJ1-2; D may be TRBD1 (6 bases). Trimming left V 0 bases short and J 4 bases short, with 9 bases between. CDR3 length: 14 residues. CDR1 is SGHDN, CDR2 FVKESK, per germline. The CDR3 DNA sequence: TGTGCCAGCAGCCAAGATACAGGGCCCTATGGCTACACCTTC. Amino acids: CASSQDTGPYGYTF.

This clonotype was observed at least ten times. This chain links TRBV29-1 with TRBJ1-1; D is unresolved. Trimming took 4 bases from V and 0 from J, leaving 9 bases between them. The CDR3 totals 13 residues. The V gene's germline CDR1 is SQVTM and CDR2 ANQGSEA. In nucleotides, the CDR3 is TGCAGCGTTGTTCCCCTCATGAACACTGAAGCTTTCTTT. Its protein is CSVVPLMNTEAFF.

This clonotype was found many times. This chain connects TRBV10-3 to TRBJ1-1; 8 bases line up with TRBD1. This CDR3 is 14 amino acids long. V gave up 3 bases and J gave up 4 bases; unmatched junction bases: 4. Germline assignment: CDR1 ENHRY and CDR2 SYGVKD. The CDR3 loop reads CAISERQGSTEAFF. The CDR3 region has the DNA TGTGCCATCAGTGAAAGACAGGGGAGCACTGAAGCTTTCTTT.

The chain links TRBV27 to TRBJ1-2, with no clear D. V shed 5 bases and J shed 1 base, with 8 bases lying between them. Germline CDR1 reads MNHEY; CDR2 reads SMNVEV (reference sequence). The CDR3 is 13 residues long. The CDR3 is CASSPKGNYGYTF. CDR3 nucleotides: TGTGCCAGCAGTCCCAAGGGTAACTATGGCTACACCTTC.

The sample holds many counts of this clonotype. This chain uses TRBV12-3 or TRBV12-4 with TRBJ1-2, with TRBD1 as a possible D gene (5 bases). CDR3 length equals 13 residues. V was shortened by 2 bases and J by 6 bases, with 10 bases between the two germline ends. The chain's CDR3 is CASSLQGTDGYTF. DNA of the CDR3: TGTGCCAGCAGTTTACAGGGAACGGATGGCTACACCTTC.

The sample holds many counts of this clonotype. V gene TRBV7-6 combines with J gene TRBJ1-4; D remains unclear. Germline-derived CDR1 and CDR2 are SGHVS and FNYEAQ. Trimming cost V 1 base and J 2 bases, with 8 bases left between them. The CDR3 has 15 amino acids. CDR3 nucleotide sequence: TGTGCCAGCAGCTTAGAAAGGCCCACTAATGAAAAACTGTTTTTT. Encoded protein: CASSLERPTNEKLFF.

This clonotype was counted ten times or more. The J gene is TRBJ1-1, the V gene TRBV29-1; D remains unclear. The CDR3 totals 11 residues. Trimming took 6 bases from V and 1 from J, leaving 6 bases between them. The germline CDR1 and CDR2 sequences are SQVTM and ANQGSEA. CDR3 sequence reads: CSVPSNTEAFF. CDR3 in DNA: TGCAGCGTACCGTCGAACACTGAAGCTTTCTTT.

Ten or more counts support this clonotype. This rearrangement joins TRBV9 to TRBJ1-2; TRBD1 might be the D (6 bases). Germline CDR1 reads SGDLS; CDR2 reads YYNGEE. This CDR3 has 13 residues. The germline V and J ends were trimmed by 4 bases and 4 bases, with 11 bases remaining between them. CDR3 nucleotides: TGTGCCAGCAGCAACAGGGTGGGCTATGGCTACACCTTC. Translating it yields CASSNRVGYGYTF.